This T cell receptor beta chain was retrieved from a study of shared clonotypes between healthy human individuals. Study-wide points: The genetic and exposure-history diversity represented was limited by few donors. Among donors, sharing of clonotypes was expected to be affected by sequencing depth.

A word on this clone: Its target is not known.

The assay was run at deep level. The table came from immunoSEQ multiplex PCR; TCRdb's copy has only in-frame clones and leaves some out. There are over a million clones in the sample; about 96% occur only once, and 1.2% lies in the top ten. The CDR3 extends over 13 amino acids. Between the trimmed V and J ends, which lost 5 bases and 1 base, there was a span of 11 bases. CDR1 and CDR2 from the germline V gene are SQVTM and ANQGSEA. This TCR came from a man aged 25-40 years in good health. The chain combines TRBV29-1 with TRBJ1-1; D is unresolved. The specimen was naive CD4+ T cells sorted from blood. Documented subset: CD45RA+ positively selected. The CDR3 nucleotides are TGCAGCGTTAACCGAAAGCAGAACACTGAAGCTTTCTTT. Its translation is CSVNRKQNTEAFF. The complete variable domain, with remaining parts taken from reference TRBV29-1 and TRBJ1-1, reads SAVISQKPSRDICQRGTSLTIQCQVDSQVTMMFWYRQQPGQSLTLIATANQGSEATYESGFVIDKFPISRPNLTFSTLTVSNMSPEDSSIYLCSVNRKQNTEAFFGQGTRLTVV.